This entry describes one T cell receptor beta chain. Antigen unknown. TCRdb redid the calling of the 5' RACE reads with MiXCR, one entry per CDR3 protein. The profile shows about 320,000 distinct CDR3 sequences, around 15% of them singletons. This sample is drawn from a study of T-cell memory formation after mild COVID-19. Whole-study findings and limits: Day 37-peaking second-wave clones had unconfirmed SARS-CoV-2 specificity.

Trimming removed 3 bases from V and 0 bases from J; junction bases left unmatched: 3. The length of the CDR3 is 15 residues. Germline V gene lookup returns CDR1 SGHDN and CDR2 FVKESK. This chain links TRBV14 with TRBJ1-2; 8 nucleotides align to TRBD1. Specimen: PBMCs or a T cell subset sorted from them (not recorded which). The clonotype comes from a man aged 18 to 35 who had mild COVID-19 (a few samples of this study predate the infection). Cell type and time point are not known. The CDR3 DNA sequence: TGTGCCAGCAGCCACACGACAGGGGCTAACTATGGCTACACCTTC. Translation: CASSHTTGANYGYTF.